This T cell receptor (beta chain) was sequenced in a study of PD-1 blockade in mismatch repair-deficient tumors. The overall study: Patients had approximately 11 mismatch repair-deficient cancer types and were previously treated and progressing. Overall study findings and caveats: Tumor-resident clones, often undetectable pretreatment in blood, expanded then contracted after pembrolizumab.

CDR3 size: 12 residues. The V gene's germline CDR1 is LNHDA and CDR2 SQIVND (reference sequence). Between the trimmed V and J ends, which lost 5 bases and 4 bases, there was a span of 5 bases. Mismatch repair deficiency was confirmed in all patients, by PCR or immunohistochemistry. TCRs were sequenced from a few patients responding to pembrolizumab. The method was immunoSEQ multiplex PCR; TCRdb's version includes in-frame clones alone and lacks a portion of them. This sample carries 35,000 or so clones, approximately 81% of them seen once, and the ten largest clones take approximately 3.9%. The table lists this clone with a few counts. Its antigen remains unidentified.

The specimen was peripheral blood, collected approximately 80 weeks after starting pembrolizumab. This sequence was found in an adult with mismatch repair-deficient cancer. The chain joins TRBV19 to TRBJ2-2, with D perhaps TRBD1 or TRBD2 (5 bases each). The CDR3 region is CASSGGTGELFF. The CDR3 bases are TGTGCCAGTAGTGGGGGCACCGGGGAGCTGTTTTTT. Full variable domain (outside the CDR3, taken from reference TRBV19 and TRBJ2-2): DGGITQSPKYLFRKEGQNVTLSCEQNLNHDAMYWYRQDPGQGLRLIYYSQIVNDFQKGDIAEGYSVSREKKESFPLTVTSAQKNPTAFYLCASSGGTGELFFGEGSRLTVL.